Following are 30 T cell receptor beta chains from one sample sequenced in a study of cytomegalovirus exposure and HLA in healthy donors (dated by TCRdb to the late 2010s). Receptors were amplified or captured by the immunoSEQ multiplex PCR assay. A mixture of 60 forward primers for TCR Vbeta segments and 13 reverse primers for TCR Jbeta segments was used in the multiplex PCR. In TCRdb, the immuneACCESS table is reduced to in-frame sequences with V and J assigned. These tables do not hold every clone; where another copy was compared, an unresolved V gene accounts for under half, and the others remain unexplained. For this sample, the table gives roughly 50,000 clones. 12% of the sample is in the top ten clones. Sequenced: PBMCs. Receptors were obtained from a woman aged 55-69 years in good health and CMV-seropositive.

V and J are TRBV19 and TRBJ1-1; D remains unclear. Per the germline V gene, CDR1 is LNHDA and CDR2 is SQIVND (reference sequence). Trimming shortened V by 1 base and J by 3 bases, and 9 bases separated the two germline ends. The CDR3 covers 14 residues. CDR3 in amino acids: CASSIGGLDTEAFF. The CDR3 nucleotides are TGTGCCAGTAGTATAGGAGGATTGGACACTGAAGCTTTCTTT.

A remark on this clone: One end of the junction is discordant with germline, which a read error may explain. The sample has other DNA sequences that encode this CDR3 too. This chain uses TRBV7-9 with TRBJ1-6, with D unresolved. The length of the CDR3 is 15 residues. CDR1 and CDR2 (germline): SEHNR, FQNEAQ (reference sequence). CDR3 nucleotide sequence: TGTGCCAGCAGCTTATTGACGGGAACCAATTCACCCCTACACTTT. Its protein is CASSLLTGTNSPLHF.

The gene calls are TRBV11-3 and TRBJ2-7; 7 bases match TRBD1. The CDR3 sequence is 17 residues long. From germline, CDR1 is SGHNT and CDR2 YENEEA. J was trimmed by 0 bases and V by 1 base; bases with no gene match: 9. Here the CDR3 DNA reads TGTGCCAGCAGCTTAGTTGGGGCGACAGGGAGCTCCTACGAGCAGTACTTC. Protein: CASSLVGATGSSYEQYF.

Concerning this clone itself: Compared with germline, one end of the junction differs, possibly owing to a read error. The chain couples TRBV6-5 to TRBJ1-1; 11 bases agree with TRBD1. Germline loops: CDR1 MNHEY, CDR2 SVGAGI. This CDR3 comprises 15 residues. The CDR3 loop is CASSYSWTGGVEDFF. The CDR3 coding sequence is TGTGCCAGCAGTTACTCGTGGACAGGGGGCGTAGAAGATTTCTTT.

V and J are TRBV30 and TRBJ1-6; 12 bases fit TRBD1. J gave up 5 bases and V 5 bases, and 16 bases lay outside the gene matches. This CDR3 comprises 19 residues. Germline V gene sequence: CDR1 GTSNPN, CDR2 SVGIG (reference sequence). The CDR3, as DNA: TGTGCCTGGGCAGACCCGGGACAGGGGGCATGGGGGGATAATTCACCCCTCCACTTT. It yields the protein CAWADPGQGAWGDNSPLHF.

CDR3 bases: TGTGCCAGCTCGCCTACAGTCGTGCCTAATGAGCAGTTCTTC. Translated: CASSPTVVPNEQFF. The V call is TRBV18, the J call TRBJ2-1; D not certain. V lost 6 bases to trimming and J lost 7 bases, with 16 bases between them. The germline gives CDR1 KGHSH, CDR2 LQKENI. The CDR3 runs 14 residues. Looking up the rest from reference TRBV18 and TRBJ2-1 gives the full variable domain: NAGVMQNPRHLVRRRGQEARLRCSPMKGHSHVYWYRQLPEEGLKFMVYLQKENIIDESGMPKERFSAEFPKEGPSILRIQQVVRGDSAAYFCASSPTVVPNEQFFGPGTRLTVL.

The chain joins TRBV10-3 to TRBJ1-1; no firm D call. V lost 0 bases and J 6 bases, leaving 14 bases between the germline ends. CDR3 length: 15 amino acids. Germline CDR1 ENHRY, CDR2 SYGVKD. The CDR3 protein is CAISESKVGPPEAFF. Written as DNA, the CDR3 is TGTGCCATCAGTGAGTCGAAGGTTGGGCCCCCTGAAGCTTTCTTT.

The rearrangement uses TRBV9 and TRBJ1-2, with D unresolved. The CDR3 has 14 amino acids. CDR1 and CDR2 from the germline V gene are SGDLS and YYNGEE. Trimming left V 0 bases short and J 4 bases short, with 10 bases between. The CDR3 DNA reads TGTGCCAGCAGCGTAGCTAACAGCCCCTATGGCTACACCTTC. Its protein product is CASSVANSPYGYTF.

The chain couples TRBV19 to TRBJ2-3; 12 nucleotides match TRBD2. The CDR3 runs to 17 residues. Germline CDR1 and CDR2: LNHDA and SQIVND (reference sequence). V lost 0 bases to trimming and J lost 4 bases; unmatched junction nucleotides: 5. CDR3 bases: TGTGCCAGTAGTATAGACCTAGCGGGGGGGCCCGCAGATACGCAGTATTTT. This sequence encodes CASSIDLAGGPADTQYF.

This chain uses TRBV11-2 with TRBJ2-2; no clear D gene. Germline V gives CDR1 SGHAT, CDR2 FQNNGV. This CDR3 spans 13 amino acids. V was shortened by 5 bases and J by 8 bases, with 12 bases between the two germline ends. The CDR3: CASSIGEFGELFF. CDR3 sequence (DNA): TGTGCCAGCAGCATCGGAGAATTTGGGGAGCTGTTTTTT.

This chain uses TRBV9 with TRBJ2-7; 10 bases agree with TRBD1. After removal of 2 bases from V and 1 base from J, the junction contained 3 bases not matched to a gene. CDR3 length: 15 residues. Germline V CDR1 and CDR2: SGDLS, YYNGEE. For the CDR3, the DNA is TGTGCCAGCAGCGTTCGGGGACAGGGGTCCTACGAGCAGTACTTC. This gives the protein CASSVRGQGSYEQYF.

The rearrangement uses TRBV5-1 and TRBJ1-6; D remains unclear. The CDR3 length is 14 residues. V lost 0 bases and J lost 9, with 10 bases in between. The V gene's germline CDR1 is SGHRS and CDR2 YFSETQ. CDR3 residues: CASSLVGEGSPLHF. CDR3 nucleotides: TGCGCCAGCAGCTTGGTCGGGGAGGGTTCACCCCTCCACTTT.

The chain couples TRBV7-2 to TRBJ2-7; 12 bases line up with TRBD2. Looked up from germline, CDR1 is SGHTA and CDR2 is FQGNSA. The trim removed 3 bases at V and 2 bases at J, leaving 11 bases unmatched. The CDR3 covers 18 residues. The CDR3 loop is CASSFLAGGRFSAYEQYF. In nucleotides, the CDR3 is TGTGCCAGCAGCTTCCTAGCGGGGGGGCGGTTTAGCGCCTACGAGCAGTACTTC.

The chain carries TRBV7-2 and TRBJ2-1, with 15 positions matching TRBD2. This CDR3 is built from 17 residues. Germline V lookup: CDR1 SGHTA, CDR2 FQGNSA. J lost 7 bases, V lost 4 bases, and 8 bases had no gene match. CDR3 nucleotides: TGTGCCAGCAGCTCCCCCCCAGGACTAGCGGGGGGGAATGAGCAGTTCTTC. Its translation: CASSSPPGLAGGNEQFF.

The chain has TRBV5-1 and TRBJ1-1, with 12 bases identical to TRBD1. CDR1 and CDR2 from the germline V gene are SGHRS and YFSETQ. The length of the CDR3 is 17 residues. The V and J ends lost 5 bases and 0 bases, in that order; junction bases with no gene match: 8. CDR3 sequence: CASSWDRGPGVNTEAFF. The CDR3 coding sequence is TGCGCCAGCAGTTGGGACAGGGGGCCGGGCGTGAACACTGAAGCTTTCTTT.

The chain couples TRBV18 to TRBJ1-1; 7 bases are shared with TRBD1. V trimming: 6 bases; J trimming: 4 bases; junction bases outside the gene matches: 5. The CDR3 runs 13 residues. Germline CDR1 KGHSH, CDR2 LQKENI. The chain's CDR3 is CASSLNRGTEAFF. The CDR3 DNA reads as TGTGCCAGCTCTCTGAACAGGGGCACTGAAGCTTTCTTT.

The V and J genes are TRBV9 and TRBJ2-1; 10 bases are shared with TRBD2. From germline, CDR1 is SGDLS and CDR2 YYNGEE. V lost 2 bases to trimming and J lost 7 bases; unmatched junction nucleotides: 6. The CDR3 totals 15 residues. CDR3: CASSVSGGVGNEQFF. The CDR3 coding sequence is TGTGCCAGCAGCGTCAGCGGGGGGGTGGGGAATGAGCAGTTCTTC.

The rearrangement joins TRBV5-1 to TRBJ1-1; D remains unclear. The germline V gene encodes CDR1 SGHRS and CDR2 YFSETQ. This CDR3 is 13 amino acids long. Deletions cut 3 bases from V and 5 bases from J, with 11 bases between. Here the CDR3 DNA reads TGCGCCAGCAGCTCTAACCCGGGGACTGAAGCTTTCTTT. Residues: CASSSNPGTEAFF.

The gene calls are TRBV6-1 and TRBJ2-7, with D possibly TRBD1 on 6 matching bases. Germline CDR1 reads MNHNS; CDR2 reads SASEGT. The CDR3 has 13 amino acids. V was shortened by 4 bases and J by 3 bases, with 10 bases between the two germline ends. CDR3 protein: CASSGRGDYEQYF. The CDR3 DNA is TGTGCCAGCAGTGGCAGGGGAGACTACGAGCAGTACTTC.

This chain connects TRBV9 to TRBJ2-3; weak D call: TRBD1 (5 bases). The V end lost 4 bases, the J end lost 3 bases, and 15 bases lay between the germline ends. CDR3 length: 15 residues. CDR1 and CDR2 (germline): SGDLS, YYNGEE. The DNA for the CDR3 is TGTGCCAGCAGCTCCCGCCCGGCAGGGACAGATACGCAGTATTTT. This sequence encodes CASSSRPAGTDTQYF.

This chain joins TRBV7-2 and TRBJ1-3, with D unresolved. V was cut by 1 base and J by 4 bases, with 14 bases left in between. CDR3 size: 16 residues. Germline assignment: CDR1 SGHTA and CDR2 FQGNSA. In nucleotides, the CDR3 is TGTGCCAGCAGCTTAGAACTGGTATCGGGAGGAAACACCATATATTTT. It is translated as CASSLELVSGGNTIYF.

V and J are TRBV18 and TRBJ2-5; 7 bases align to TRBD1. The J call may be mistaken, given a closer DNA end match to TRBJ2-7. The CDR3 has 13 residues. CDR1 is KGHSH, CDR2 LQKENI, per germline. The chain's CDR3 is CASSPGQHNEQYF. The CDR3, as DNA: TGTGCCAGCTCTCCGGGACAGCACAACGAGCAGTACTTC.

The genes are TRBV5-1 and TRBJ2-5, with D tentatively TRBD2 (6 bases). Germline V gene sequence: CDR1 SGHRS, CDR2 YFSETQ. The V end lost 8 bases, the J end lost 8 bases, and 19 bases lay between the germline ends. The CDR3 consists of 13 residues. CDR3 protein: CARAEGSKTTQYF. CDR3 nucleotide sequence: TGCGCCAGAGCGGAGGGTAGTAAGACTACCCAGTACTTC.

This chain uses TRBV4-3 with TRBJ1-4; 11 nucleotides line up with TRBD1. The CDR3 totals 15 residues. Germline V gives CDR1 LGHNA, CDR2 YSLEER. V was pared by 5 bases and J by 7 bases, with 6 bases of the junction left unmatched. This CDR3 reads CASSEGQGAGEKLFF. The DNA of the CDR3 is TGCGCCAGCAGCGAAGGACAGGGGGCGGGTGAAAAACTGTTTTTT.

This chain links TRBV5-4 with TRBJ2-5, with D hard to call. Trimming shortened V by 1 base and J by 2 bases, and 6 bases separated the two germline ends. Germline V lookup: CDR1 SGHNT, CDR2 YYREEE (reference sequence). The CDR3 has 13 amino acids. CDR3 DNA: TGTGCCAGCAGCTTGCAACTACAAGAGACCCAGTACTTC. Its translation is CASSLQLQETQYF.

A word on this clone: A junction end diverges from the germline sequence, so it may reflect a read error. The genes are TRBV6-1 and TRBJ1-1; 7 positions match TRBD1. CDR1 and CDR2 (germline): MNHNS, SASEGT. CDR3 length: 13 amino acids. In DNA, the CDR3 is TGTGCCAGCTCGGGACAGTCGAACACTGAAGATTTCTTT. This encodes CASSGQSNTEDFF.

In DNA form, the CDR3 reads TGTGCCAGTAGCGCGGACAGGGCCATCACAGATACGCAGTATTTT. Amino acid sequence: CASSADRAITDTQYF. The genes are TRBV19 and TRBJ2-3; 8 positions match TRBD1. Germline trimming cut 6 bases from V and 2 bases from J; bases unmatched to any gene: 7. The CDR3 is 15 residues long. Germline values: CDR1 LNHDA, CDR2 SQIVND (reference sequence).

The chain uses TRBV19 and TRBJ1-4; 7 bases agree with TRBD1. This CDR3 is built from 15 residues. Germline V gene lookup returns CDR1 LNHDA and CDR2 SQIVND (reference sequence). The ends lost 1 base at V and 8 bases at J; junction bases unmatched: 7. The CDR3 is CASSIVDRAIEKLFF. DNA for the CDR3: TGTGCCAGTAGTATAGTCGACAGGGCGATCGAAAAACTGTTTTTT.

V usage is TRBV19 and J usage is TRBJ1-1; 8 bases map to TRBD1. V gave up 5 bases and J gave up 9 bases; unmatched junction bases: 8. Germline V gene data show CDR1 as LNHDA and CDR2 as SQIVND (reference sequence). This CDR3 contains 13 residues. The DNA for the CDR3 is TGTGCCAGTAGTCCCACGGACAGGGTGAAAGCTTTCTTT. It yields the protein CASSPTDRVKAFF.

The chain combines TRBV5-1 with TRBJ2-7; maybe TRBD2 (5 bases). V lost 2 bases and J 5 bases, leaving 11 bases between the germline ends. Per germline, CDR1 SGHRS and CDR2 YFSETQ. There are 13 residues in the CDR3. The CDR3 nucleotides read TGCGCCAGCAGCTTTAGAAGCGGCCACGAGCAGTACTTC. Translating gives CASSFRSGHEQYF.